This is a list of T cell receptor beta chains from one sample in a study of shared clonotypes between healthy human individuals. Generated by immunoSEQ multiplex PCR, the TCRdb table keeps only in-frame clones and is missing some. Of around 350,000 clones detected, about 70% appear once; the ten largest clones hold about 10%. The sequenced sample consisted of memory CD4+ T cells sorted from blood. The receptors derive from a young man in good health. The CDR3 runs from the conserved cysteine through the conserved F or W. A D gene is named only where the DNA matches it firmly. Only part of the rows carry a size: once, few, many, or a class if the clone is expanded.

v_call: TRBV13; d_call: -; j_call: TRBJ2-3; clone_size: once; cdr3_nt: TGTGCCAGCAGCTCCGACCAACAAGGGGCCCTCACAGATACGCAGTATTTT; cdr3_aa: CASSSDQQGALTDTQYF
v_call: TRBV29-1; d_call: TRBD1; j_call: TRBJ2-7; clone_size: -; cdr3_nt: TGCAGCGTGGGACAGGCGTACGAGCAGTACTTC; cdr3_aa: CSVGQAYEQYF
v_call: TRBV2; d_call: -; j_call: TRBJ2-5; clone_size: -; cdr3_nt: TGTGCCAGCAGTAAAGAGGCACAAGAGACCCAGTACTTC; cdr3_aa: CASSKEAQETQYF
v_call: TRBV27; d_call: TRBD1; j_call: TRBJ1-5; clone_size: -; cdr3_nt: TGTGCCAGCAGGGGACAGAACAATCAGCCCCAGCATTTT; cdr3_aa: CASRGQNNQPQHF
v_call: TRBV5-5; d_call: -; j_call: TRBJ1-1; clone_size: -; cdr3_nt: TGTGCCAGCAGCCGGACGGGTTGGGGGATGAACACTGAAGCTTTCTTT; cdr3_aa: CASSRTGWGMNTEAFF
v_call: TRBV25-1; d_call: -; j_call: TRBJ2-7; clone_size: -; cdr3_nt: TGTGCCAGCAGTGAAACAGCTTCCTACGAGCAGTACTTC; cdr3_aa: CASSETASYEQYF
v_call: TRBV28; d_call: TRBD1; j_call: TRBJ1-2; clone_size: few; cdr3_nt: TGTGCCAGCATCTCAGGGGGATTAGGGTTCTACACCTTC; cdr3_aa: CASISGGLGFYTF
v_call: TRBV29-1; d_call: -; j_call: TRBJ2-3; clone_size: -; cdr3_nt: TGCAACGTTGGGCTCCGAGGGGCAGATACGCAGTATTTT; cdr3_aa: CNVGLRGADTQYF
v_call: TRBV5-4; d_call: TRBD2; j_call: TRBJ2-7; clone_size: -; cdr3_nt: TGTGCCAGCAGCTTTTTTGGCGGGAGTTACGAGCAGTACTTC; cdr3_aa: CASSFFGGSYEQYF
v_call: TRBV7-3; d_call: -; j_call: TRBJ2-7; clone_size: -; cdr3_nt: TGTGCCAGCAGCTTGCGGGGCTCCTACGAGCAGTACTTC; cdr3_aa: CASSLRGSYEQYF
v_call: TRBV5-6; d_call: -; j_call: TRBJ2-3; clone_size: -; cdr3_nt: TGTGCCAGCAGCTTGGCACGTAGGGACACAGATACGCAGTATTTT; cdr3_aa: CASSLARRDTDTQYF
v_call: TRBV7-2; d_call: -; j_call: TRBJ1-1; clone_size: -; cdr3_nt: TGTGCCAGCATCGACAGGATGAACACTGAAGCTTTCTTT; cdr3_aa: CASIDRMNTEAFF
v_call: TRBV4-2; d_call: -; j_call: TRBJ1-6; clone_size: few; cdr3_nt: TGTGCCAGCAGCCGGGACCTAGAAAATTCACCCCTCCACTTT; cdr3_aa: CASSRDLENSPLHF
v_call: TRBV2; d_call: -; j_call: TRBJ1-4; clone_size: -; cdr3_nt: TGTGCCAGCAATCGGGGGCCAAGAGAAAAACTGTTTTTT; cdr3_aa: CASNRGPREKLFF
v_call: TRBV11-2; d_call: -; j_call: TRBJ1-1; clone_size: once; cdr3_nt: TGTGCCAGCAGCTTTGCAGGGGCGCGGGCTTTCTTT; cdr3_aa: CASSFAGARAFF
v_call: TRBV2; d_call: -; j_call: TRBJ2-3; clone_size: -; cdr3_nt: TGTGCCAGCAGTCGGGACCACGGTGGAAGCACAGATACGCAGTATTTT; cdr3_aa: CASSRDHGGSTDTQYF
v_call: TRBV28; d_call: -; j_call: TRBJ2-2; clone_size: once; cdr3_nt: TGTGCCAGCAGCCCGACGGAGCGGTTCACCGGGGAGCTGTTTTTT; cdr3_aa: CASSPTERFTGELFF
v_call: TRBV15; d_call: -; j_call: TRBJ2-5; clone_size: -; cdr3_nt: TGTGCCACCAGCAGAGATAGGGTATCCCCCTTCGAGACCCAGTACTTC; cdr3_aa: CATSRDRVSPFETQYF
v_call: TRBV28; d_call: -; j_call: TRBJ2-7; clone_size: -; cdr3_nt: TGTGCCAGCAGTTTCCACAACTCCTACGAGCAGTACTTC; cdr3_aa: CASSFHNSYEQYF
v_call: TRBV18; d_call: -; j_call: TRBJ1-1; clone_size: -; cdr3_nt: TGTGCCAGCTCTATAGGAGCGGGGGTGCGGGCTGAAGCTTTCTTT; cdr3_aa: CASSIGAGVRAEAFF
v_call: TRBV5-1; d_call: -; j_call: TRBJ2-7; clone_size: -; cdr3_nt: TGCGCCAGCAGCTTGGGTGACTCGGGGGCCTACGAGCAGTACTTC; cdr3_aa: CASSLGDSGAYEQYF
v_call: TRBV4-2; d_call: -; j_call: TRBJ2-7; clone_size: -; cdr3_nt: TGTGCCAGCAGCCAAGCCAATGGGCGCGAGCAGTACTTC; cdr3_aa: CASSQANGREQYF
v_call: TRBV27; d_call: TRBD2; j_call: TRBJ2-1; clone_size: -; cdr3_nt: TGTGCCAGCAGGACTAGCGGGGCAGGGCAGTTCTTC; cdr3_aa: CASRTSGAGQFF
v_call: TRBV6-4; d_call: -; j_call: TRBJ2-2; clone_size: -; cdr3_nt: TGTGCCAGCAAAGGTTTCGGGGAGCTGTTTTTT; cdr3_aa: CASKGFGELFF
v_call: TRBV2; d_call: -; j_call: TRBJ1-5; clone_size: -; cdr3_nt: TGTGCCAGTAATCCGGGGGGGAGGAATGAGCCCCAGCATTTT; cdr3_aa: CASNPGGRNEPQHF
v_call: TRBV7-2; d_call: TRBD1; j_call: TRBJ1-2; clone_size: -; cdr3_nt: TGTGCCAGCAGCTACCGACAGGGGGATCAGGGCTACACCTTC; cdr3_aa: CASSYRQGDQGYTF